This T cell receptor (beta chain) came from a study of blood T cell repertoires in COVID-19. Between the trimmed V and J ends, which lost 0 bases and 6 bases, there was a span of 9 bases. Looked up from germline, CDR1 is SGHVS and CDR2 is FNYEAQ. This CDR3 spans 15 amino acids. Study processing details: For nucleated cells, counts were estimated from reference gene primer amplification. Sequencing was performed with immunoSEQ multiplex PCR; in TCRdb, only in-frame clones are kept and a portion is missing. The V and J calls and the clone size are those of that table, but D and trimming were determined from the DNA. The table shows almost 350,000 clones, with about 88% occurring only once.

The chain combines TRBV7-6 with TRBJ1-6, with D maybe TRBD1 (6 bases). This clonotype was sampled from a woman aged 30 to 39 who had been exposed to COVID-19. The sequencing input was PBMCs or T cells enriched from blood (not recorded which). The CDR3 is CASSLAQGPNSPLHF. The DNA for the CDR3 is TGTGCCAGCAGCTTAGCGCAGGGGCCTAATTCACCCCTCCACTTT.